Listed here is a single TCR beta chain. The CDR3 runs to 15 residues. The junction had 10 bases not matched to a gene; V was cut back by 5 bases and J by 7 bases. Per the germline V gene, CDR1 is LNHNV and CDR2 is YYDKDF (reference sequence). This table comes from immunoSEQ multiplex PCR, and its TCRdb copy is limited to in-frame clones, with some not included. Of roughly 65,000 clones in the sample, 80% to 90% were seen once. These data come from a study of technical replicates of blood from a few donors. Sequenced: PBMCs. The clonotype comes from a human donor in good health. Some clones in this sample may be carry-over from other donors' samples. The V call is TRBV15, the J call TRBJ1-1; TRBD1 matches at 10 bases. The DNA for the CDR3 is TGTGCCACCAGCGGCCTGGGACAGGGGCAAATTGAAGCTTTCTTT. This codes for CATSGLGQGQIEAFF.